Sequencing of this TCR beta chain was carried out in a study of T cell responses to AZD1222 COVID-19 vaccine. Findings of the study overall: As reported, nearly half of all spike-specific TCRs target variant regions that are unmutated. Spike-specific TCR breadth and depth went up after people got two AZD1222 doses.

The V gene's germline CDR1 is LGHDT and CDR2 YNNKEL (reference sequence). The CDR3 consists of 16 residues. J gave up 4 bases and V 1 base, and 5 bases lay outside the gene matches. Some clones are missing from TCRdb's copy, which holds only in-frame ones; the method was immunoSEQ multiplex PCR. The sample has about 140,000 clones, over 85% seen once. In the case of this clone: Its specificity is not known.

The source is an adult in good health. This material consisted of peripheral blood, taken on day 0 of AZD1222 vaccination. The V gene is TRBV3-1 (or the pseudogene TRBV3-2), the J gene TRBJ2-2; the match to TRBD1 covers 8 bases. The CDR3 reads CASSQGQGWSTGELFF. The CDR3 DNA is TGTGCCAGCAGCCAAGGACAGGGGTGGAGCACCGGGGAGCTGTTTTTT.